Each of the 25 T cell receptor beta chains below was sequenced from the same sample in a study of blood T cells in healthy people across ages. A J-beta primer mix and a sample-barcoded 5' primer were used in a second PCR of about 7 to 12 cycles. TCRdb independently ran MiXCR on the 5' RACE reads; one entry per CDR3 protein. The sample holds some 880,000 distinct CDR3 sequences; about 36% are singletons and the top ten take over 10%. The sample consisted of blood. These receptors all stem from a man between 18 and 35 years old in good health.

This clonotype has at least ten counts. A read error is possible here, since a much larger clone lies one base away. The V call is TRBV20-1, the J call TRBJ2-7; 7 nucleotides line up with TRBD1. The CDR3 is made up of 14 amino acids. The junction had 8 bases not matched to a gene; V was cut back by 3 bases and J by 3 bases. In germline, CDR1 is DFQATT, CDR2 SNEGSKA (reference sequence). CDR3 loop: CSARAPGTDYEQYF. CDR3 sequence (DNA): TGCAGTGCTAGGGCCCCCGGGACAGACTACGAGCAGTACTTC.

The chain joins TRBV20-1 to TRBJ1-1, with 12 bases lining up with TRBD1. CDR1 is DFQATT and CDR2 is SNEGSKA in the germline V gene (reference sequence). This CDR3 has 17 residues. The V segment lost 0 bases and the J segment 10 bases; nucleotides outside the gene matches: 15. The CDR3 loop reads CSARDRRDRGQGGRAFF. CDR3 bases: TGCAGTGCTAGAGATCGCCGGGACAGGGGGCAGGGAGGGAGAGCTTTCTTT.

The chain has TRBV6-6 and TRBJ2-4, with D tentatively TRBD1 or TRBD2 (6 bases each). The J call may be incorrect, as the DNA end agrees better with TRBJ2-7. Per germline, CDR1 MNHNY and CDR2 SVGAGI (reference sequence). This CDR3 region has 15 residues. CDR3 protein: CASTPGRGLAYEQYF. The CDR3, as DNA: TGTGCCAGCACCCCGGGTCGGGGGCTCGCCTACGAGCAGTACTTC.

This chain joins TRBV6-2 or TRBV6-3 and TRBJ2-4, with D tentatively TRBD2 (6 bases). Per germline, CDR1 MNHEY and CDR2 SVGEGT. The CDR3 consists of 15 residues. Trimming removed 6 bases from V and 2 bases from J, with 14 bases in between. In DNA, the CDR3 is TGTGCCAGCAGACCCCCTCGGGAGCCCAAAAACATTCAGTACTTC. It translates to CASRPPREPKNIQYF.

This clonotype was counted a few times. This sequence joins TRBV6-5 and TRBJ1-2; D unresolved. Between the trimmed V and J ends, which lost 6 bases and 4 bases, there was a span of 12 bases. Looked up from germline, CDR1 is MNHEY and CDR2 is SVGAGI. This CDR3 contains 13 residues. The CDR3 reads CASSIGQAYGYTF. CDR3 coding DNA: TGTGCCAGCAGCATAGGGCAGGCCTATGGCTACACCTTC.

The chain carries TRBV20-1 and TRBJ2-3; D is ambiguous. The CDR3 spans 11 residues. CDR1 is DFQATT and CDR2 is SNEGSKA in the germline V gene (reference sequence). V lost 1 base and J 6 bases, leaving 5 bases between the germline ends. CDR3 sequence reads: CSARGFDTQYF. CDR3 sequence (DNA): TGCAGTGCTAGAGGTTTTGATACGCAGTATTTT.

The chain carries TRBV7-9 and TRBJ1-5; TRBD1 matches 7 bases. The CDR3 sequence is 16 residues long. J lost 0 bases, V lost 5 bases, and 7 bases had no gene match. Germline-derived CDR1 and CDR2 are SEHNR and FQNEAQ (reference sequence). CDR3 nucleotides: TGTGCCAGCAGCCTCCGTGGGGACAGTAGCAATCAGCCCCAGCATTTT. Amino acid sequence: CASSLRGDSSNQPQHF.

The CDR3 nucleotides read TGCAGTGCAGAGGGACTAGCGGGAGAGACCCAGTACTTC. It translates to CSAEGLAGETQYF. This rearrangement joins TRBV20-1 to TRBJ2-5, with 12 bases fitting TRBD2. Trimming took 6 bases from V and 4 from J; bases not matched to a gene: 3. The CDR3 extends over 13 amino acids. Germline CDR1 reads DFQATT; CDR2 reads SNEGSKA (reference sequence).

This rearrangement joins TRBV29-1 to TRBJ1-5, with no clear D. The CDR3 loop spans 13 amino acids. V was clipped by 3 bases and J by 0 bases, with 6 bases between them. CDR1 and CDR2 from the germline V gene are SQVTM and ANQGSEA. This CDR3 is CSVDRPSNQPQHF. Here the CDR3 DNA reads TGCAGCGTTGACCGACCTAGCAATCAGCCCCAGCATTTT.

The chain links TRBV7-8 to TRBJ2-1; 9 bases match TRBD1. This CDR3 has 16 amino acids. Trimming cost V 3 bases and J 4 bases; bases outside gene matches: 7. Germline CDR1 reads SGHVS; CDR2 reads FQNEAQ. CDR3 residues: CASSLRQGESYNEQFF. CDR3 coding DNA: TGTGCCAGCAGCTTGCGACAGGGGGAGTCTTACAATGAGCAGTTCTTC.

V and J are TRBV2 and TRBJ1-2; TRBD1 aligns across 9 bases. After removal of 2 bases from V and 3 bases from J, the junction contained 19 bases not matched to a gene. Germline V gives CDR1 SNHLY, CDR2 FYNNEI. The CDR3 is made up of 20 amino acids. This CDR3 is CASSETRTGEFLSADYGYTF. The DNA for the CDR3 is TGTGCCAGCAGTGAAACACGGACAGGGGAGTTTTTGAGCGCAGACTATGGCTACACCTTC.

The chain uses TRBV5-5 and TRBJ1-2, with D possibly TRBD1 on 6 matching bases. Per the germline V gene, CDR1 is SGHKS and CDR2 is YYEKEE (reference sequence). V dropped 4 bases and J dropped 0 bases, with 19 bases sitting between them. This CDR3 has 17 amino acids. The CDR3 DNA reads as TGTGCCAGCAGCCCGTTGGGGGGCAGGGAAGCTAACTATGGCTACACCTTC. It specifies CASSPLGGREANYGYTF. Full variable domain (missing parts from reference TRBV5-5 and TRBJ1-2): DAGVTQSPTHLIKTRGQQVTLRCSPISGHKSVSWYQQVLGQGPQFIFQYYEKEERGRGNFPDRFSARQFPNYSSELNVNALLLGDSALYLCASSPLGGREANYGYTFGSGTRLTVV.

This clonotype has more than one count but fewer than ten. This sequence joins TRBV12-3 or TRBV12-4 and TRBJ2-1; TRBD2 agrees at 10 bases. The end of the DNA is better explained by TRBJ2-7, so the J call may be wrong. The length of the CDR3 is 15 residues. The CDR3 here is CASAVLGTSDNEQYF. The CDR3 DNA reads TGTGCCAGCGCCGTCCTCGGGACTAGCGACAATGAGCAGTACTTC.

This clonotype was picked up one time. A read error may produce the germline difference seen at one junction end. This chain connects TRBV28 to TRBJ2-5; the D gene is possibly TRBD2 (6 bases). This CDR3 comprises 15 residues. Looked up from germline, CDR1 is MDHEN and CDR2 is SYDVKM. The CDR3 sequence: CASSAGTGFGETLYF. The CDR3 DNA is TGTGCCAGCAGTGCCGGGACTGGCTTTGGGGAGACCCTGTACTTC. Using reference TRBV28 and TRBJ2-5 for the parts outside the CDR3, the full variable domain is DVKVTQSSRYLVKRTGEKVFLECVQDMDHENMFWYRQDPGLGLRLIYFSYDVKMKEKGDIPEGYSVSREKKERFSLILESASTNQTSMYLCASSAGTGFGETLYFGPGTRLLVL.

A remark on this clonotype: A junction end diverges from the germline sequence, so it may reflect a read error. The CDR3 nucleotides are TGTGCCAGCAGTTACTCGGACGGAGTCGATGACCAGTTCTTC. Its protein is CASSYSDGVDDQFF. The chain recombines TRBV6-5 with TRBJ2-1; D ambiguous. The CDR3 runs 14 residues. CDR1 is MNHEY, CDR2 SVGAGI, per germline.

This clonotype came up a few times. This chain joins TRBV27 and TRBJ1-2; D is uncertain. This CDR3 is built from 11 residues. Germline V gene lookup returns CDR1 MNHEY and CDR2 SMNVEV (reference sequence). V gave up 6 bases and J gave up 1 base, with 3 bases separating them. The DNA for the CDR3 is TGTGCCAGCAGGGGTAACTATGGCTACACCTTC. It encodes CASRGNYGYTF.

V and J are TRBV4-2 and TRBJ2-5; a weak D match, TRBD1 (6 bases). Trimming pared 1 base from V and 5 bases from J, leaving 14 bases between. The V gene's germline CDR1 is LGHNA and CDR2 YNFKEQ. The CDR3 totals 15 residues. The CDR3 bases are TGTGCCAGCAGCCAAGGGGGGCCGAGGCACGAGACCCAGTACTTC. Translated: CASSQGGPRHETQYF.

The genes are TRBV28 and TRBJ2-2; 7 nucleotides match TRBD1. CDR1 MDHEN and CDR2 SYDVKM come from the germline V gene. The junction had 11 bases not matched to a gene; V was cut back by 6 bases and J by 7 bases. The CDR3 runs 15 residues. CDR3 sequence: CASSLVDRSDGELFF. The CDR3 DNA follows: TGTGCCAGCAGCCTAGTGGACAGGAGTGACGGGGAGCTGTTTTTT.

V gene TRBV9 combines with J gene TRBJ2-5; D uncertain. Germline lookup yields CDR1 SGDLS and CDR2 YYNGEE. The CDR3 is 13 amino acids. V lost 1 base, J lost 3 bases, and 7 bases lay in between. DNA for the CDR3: TGTGCCAGCAGCGTAACCCCCGAAGAGACCCAGTACTTC. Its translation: CASSVTPEETQYF.

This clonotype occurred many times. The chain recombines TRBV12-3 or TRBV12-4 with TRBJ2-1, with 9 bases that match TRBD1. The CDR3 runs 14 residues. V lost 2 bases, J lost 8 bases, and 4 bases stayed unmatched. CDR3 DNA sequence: TGTGCCAGCAGTTTACGGACAGGGGAGTATGAGCAGTTCTTC. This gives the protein CASSLRTGEYEQFF.

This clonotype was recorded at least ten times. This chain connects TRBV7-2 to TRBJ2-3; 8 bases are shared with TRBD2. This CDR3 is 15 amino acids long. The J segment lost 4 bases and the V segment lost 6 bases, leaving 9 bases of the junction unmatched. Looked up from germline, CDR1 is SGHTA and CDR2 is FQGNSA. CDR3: CASRTGTSSSDTQYF. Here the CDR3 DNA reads TGTGCCAGCAGAACCGGGACTAGTTCCTCAGATACGCAGTATTTT.

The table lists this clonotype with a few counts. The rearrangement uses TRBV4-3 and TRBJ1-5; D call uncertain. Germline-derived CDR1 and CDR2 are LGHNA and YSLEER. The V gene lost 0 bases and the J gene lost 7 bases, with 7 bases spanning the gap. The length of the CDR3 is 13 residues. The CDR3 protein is CASSQDLSQPQHF. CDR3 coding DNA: TGCGCCAGCAGCCAAGATCTTTCCCAGCCCCAGCATTTT.

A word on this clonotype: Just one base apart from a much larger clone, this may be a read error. The CDR3 DNA sequence: TGTGCCAGCCTCGGGGGGGCCATCGGCTACACCTTC. Translated: CASLGGAIGYTF. The chain combines TRBV12-3 or TRBV12-4 with TRBJ1-2; D is perhaps TRBD1 (6 bases). The CDR3 runs 12 residues. Deletions cut 8 bases from V and 8 bases from J, with 15 bases between.

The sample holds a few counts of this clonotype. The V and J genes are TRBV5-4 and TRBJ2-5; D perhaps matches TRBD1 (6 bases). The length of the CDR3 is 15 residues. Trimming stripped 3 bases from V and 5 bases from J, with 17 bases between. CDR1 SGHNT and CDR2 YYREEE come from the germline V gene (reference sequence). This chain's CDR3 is CASSWGPLPGETQYF. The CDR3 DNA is TGTGCCAGCAGCTGGGGGCCCTTACCGGGGGAGACCCAGTACTTC.

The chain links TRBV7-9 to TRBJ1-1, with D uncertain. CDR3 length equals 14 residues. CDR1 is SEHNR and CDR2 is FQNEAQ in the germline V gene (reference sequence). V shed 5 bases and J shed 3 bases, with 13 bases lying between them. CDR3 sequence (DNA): TGTGCCAGCAGCGTCGGGGAGAGAGACACTGAAGCTTTCTTT. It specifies CASSVGERDTEAFF.